Listed here are 20 T cell receptor beta chains from one sample, sequenced in a study of blood T cells in healthy people across ages. The authors ran a second PCR of roughly 7 to 11 cycles using a sample-barcoded 5' primer and a J-beta primer mix. TCRdb itself ran the 5' RACE reads through MiXCR, one entry per CDR3 protein. The profile shows 980,000 or so distinct CDR3 sequences, around 49% of them singletons. The sample taken for sequencing was blood. All receptors come from a man aged 30 to 39 in good health.

The table lists this clonotype with a count of one. The V and J genes are TRBV29-1 and TRBJ1-4; D not certain. The CDR3 totals 14 residues. The germline gives CDR1 SQVTM, CDR2 ANQGSEA. V gave up 1 base and J gave up 8 bases, with 14 bases separating them. The CDR3 here is CSVEAGVSGEKLFF. The CDR3, as DNA: TGCAGCGTTGAAGCTGGGGTGAGTGGAGAAAAACTGTTTTTT. Full variable domain (rest looked up from reference TRBV29-1 and TRBJ1-4): SAVISQKPSRDICQRGTSLTIQCQVDSQVTMMFWYRQQPGQSLTLIATANQGSEATYESGFVIDKFPISRPNLTFSTLTVSNMSPEDSSIYLCSVEAGVSGEKLFFGSGTQLSVL.

The rearrangement uses TRBV28 and TRBJ1-2, with 8 bases lining up with TRBD1. There are 15 residues in the CDR3. The J segment lost 7 bases and the V segment lost 5 bases, leaving 12 bases of the junction unmatched. Germline V gene sequence: CDR1 MDHEN, CDR2 SYDVKM. As DNA, the CDR3 is TGTGCCAGCAGTCCCCGGGGGCAGGGGGCTGCTGGCTACACCTTC. Protein product: CASSPRGQGAAGYTF.

About this clonotype: One junction end does not reproduce the germline sequence, and a read error may be involved. The V call is TRBV5-1, the J call TRBJ1-1, with 12 bases identical to TRBD1. Germline V CDR1 and CDR2: SGHRS, YFSETQ. The CDR3 is 18 amino acids. CDR3 nucleotide sequence: TGCGCCAGCGGCTTGACGGGACAGGGGGCCCTAGTGAACACTGAAGCTTTCTTT. This encodes CASGLTGQGALVNTEAFF.

The chain carries TRBV5-1 and TRBJ2-5, with 7 bases identical to TRBD1. This CDR3 has 16 amino acids. Trimming cost V 6 bases and J 3 bases; bases outside gene matches: 14. CDR1 SGHRS and CDR2 YFSETQ come from the germline V gene. As DNA, the CDR3 is TGCGCCAGCAAAACCAACCCAGCAGGGGGTGAAGAGACCCAGTACTTC. It specifies CASKTNPAGGEETQYF.

The sample holds a few counts of this clonotype. The chain recombines TRBV20-1 with TRBJ2-3; D is perhaps TRBD2 (6 bases). The CDR3 is made up of 17 amino acids. V was pared by 5 bases and J by 0 bases, with 21 bases between. The germline V gene encodes CDR1 DFQATT and CDR2 SNEGSKA (reference sequence). The CDR3: CSALVDGAGISTDTQYF. CDR3 in DNA: TGCAGTGCTTTGGTTGATGGCGCGGGGATTAGCACAGATACGCAGTATTTT.

This clonotype was recorded many times. The chain uses TRBV7-2 and TRBJ2-2; D perhaps matches TRBD1 (6 bases). The CDR3 sequence is 14 residues long. Germline CDR1 reads SGHTA; CDR2 reads FQGNSA. The ends were cut back, 8 bases at V and 1 base at J, with 11 bases in the middle. CDR3 in DNA: TGTGCCAGCCGAGGGGGTTTGAACACCGGGGAGCTGTTTTTT. Amino acid sequence: CASRGGLNTGELFF.

Comments on this clonotype: At one boundary the junction diverges from the germline segment, which might be a read error. This chain connects TRBV2 to TRBJ2-3, with 9 bases identical to TRBD2. Germline V gene sequence: CDR1 SNHLY, CDR2 FYNNEI. This CDR3 contains 16 residues. The CDR3, as DNA: TGTGCCAGCAGTGATATAGCGGGGGCGACCACAAATACGCAGTATTTT. It codes for CASSDIAGATTNTQYF.

The chain uses TRBV5-6 and TRBJ1-4; D ambiguous. V lost 5 bases, J lost 8 bases, and 19 bases lay in between. This CDR3 has 15 amino acids. Germline CDR1 SGHDT, CDR2 YYEEEE. CDR3 DNA: TGTGCCAGCAGAGTTTACAGTATTCATCAGGAAAAACTGTTTTTT. Translated: CASRVYSIHQEKLFF.

This clonotype was detected ten times or more. The V call is TRBV13, the J call TRBJ2-1, with 7 bases lining up with TRBD2. The CDR3 is made up of 15 amino acids. Germline-derived CDR1 and CDR2 are PRHDT and FYEKMQ (reference sequence). The ends lost 3 bases at V and 2 bases at J; junction bases unmatched: 4. The CDR3 loop reads CASSFPGGPYNEQFF. As DNA, the CDR3 is TGTGCCAGCAGCTTCCCGGGGGGTCCCTACAATGAGCAGTTCTTC.

This clonotype was seen only a few times. The chain has TRBV10-3 and TRBJ2-1; D uncertain. From germline, CDR1 is ENHRY and CDR2 SYGVKD. Trimming removed 5 bases at V and 1 base at J, with 6 bases between. CDR3 length: 13 residues. For the CDR3, the DNA is TGTGCCATCAGTCTGACTTCCTACAATGAGCAGTTCTTC. Translation: CAISLTSYNEQFF.

This chain links TRBV5-1 with TRBJ1-1, with TRBD1 identical over 9 bases. V trimming: 3 bases; J trimming: 4 bases; junction bases outside the gene matches: 7. There are 15 residues in the CDR3. CDR1 and CDR2 (germline): SGHRS, YFSETQ. CDR3 nucleotides: TGCGCCAGCAGCTCTGGACAGGGGACGTCCACTGAAGCTTTCTTT. Encoded protein: CASSSGQGTSTEAFF.

This clonotype came up many times. The CDR3 DNA reads as TGCAGCGTTGAGGGCCTCGGCGAGCAGTACTTC. This sequence encodes CSVEGLGEQYF. V usage is TRBV29-1 and J usage is TRBJ2-7; D uncertain. The CDR3 is 11 amino acids. The germline V gene has CDR1 SQVTM and CDR2 ANQGSEA. Between the trimmed V and J ends, which lost 3 bases and 6 bases, there was a span of 9 bases.

The chain joins TRBV9 to TRBJ2-5; no clear D. The V end lost 4 bases, the J end lost 4 bases, and 11 bases lay between the germline ends. Germline V gives CDR1 SGDLS, CDR2 YYNGEE. There are 13 residues in the CDR3. Here the CDR3 reads CASSTEQTETQYF. The CDR3 DNA sequence: TGTGCCAGCAGCACCGAACAAACAGAGACCCAGTACTTC.

This clonotype was detected many times. The chain employs TRBV4-3 and TRBJ2-3; D call uncertain. The V end lost 4 bases, the J end lost 4 bases, and 9 bases lay between the germline ends. This CDR3 is 13 amino acids long. Germline CDR1 LGHNA, CDR2 YSLEER. CDR3 sequence reads: CASSRGVADTQYF. The CDR3 DNA is TGCGCCAGCAGCCGTGGAGTGGCAGATACGCAGTATTTT.

The chain combines TRBV10-3 with TRBJ1-1; TRBD1 aligns across 7 bases. The CDR3 length is 15 residues. Germline V gene data show CDR1 as ENHRY and CDR2 as SYGVKD. V was clipped by 11 bases and J by 0 bases; unmatched bases: 12. DNA of the CDR3: TGTGCCTCACGGGGGACAGCCGCCATGAACACTGAAGCTTTCTTT. It codes for CASRGTAAMNTEAFF.

The chain joins TRBV4-1 to TRBJ2-7, with 9 bases that match TRBD2. The CDR3 runs to 16 residues. The germline CDR1 and CDR2 sequences are MGHRA and YSYEKL. Trimming removed 0 bases from V and 2 bases from J; junction bases left unmatched: 5. CDR3 region: CASSQDRAGGPYEQYF. The CDR3 DNA sequence: TGCGCCAGCAGCCAAGATCGAGCGGGGGGTCCCTACGAGCAGTACTTC.

The chain has TRBV20-1 and TRBJ1-1, with D possibly matching TRBD1 (5 bases). The CDR3 spans 13 residues. Looked up from germline, CDR1 is DFQATT and CDR2 is SNEGSKA (reference sequence). Trimming cost V 0 bases and J 11 bases, with 16 bases left between them. In DNA, the CDR3 is TGCAGTGCTAGAGATCCCCAGGGCTGGAGGGCTTTCTTT. Translation gives CSARDPQGWRAFF.

V is TRBV27 and J is TRBJ2-2; possible D gene TRBD1, 6 bases. The CDR3 runs 16 residues. V lost 10 bases, J lost 0 bases, and 18 bases lay in between. Per the germline V gene, CDR1 is MNHEY and CDR2 is SMNVEV (reference sequence). The CDR3 loop reads CAITPSGQTNTGELFF. CDR3 DNA: TGTGCCATCACTCCCTCTGGACAGACGAACACCGGGGAGCTGTTTTTT.

This clonotype came up a few times. The chain links TRBV20-1 to TRBJ2-7; a possible D gene is TRBD2 (6 bases). CDR1 and CDR2 (germline): DFQATT, SNEGSKA (reference sequence). The V end was cut by 0 bases, the J end by 9 bases, with 12 bases between. The CDR3 is 12 residues long. CDR3 in DNA: TGCAGTGCTAGAGAGACTAGGTCTTTGCAGTACTTC. Its protein is CSARETRSLQYF.

The sample holds many counts of this clonotype. This rearrangement joins TRBV5-1 to TRBJ1-4, with D perhaps TRBD1 (6 bases). The V end was cut by 0 bases, the J end by 3 bases, with 9 bases between. Germline CDR1 SGHRS, CDR2 YFSETQ. This CDR3 has 15 residues. The CDR3 sequence: CASSLGTASNEKLFF. Here the CDR3 DNA reads TGCGCCAGCAGCTTGGGGACAGCCTCTAATGAAAAACTGTTTTTT.